Presented here are 8 T cell receptor beta chains from one specimen sequenced in a study of T cell repertoires and HLA-DP antigens. The antigens for these receptors are not known. Libraries were prepared by immunoSEQ multiplex PCR; TCRdb keeps only in-frame clonotypes and omits some of them. The table has about 110,000 clones, roughly 92% seen once. The sequencing input was CD4+ T cells from PBMCs. Source of these receptors: a woman under 30 in good health and CMV-seronegative.

The rearrangement joins TRBV28 to TRBJ2-7; D may be TRBD2 (6 bases). CDR1 and CDR2 from the germline V gene are MDHEN and SYDVKM. The CDR3 is made up of 14 amino acids. V lost 10 bases, J lost 2 bases, and 18 bases lay in between. CDR3 amino acids: CAIEGTGVAYEQYF. CDR3 DNA: TGTGCCATCGAAGGGACGGGAGTGGCCTACGAGCAGTACTTC.

The J gene is TRBJ2-1, the V gene TRBV6-6; 11 bases are a match to TRBD2. The CDR3 runs 15 residues. Germline V lookup: CDR1 MNHNY, CDR2 SVGAGI (reference sequence). The J segment lost 3 bases and the V segment lost 6 bases, leaving 4 bases of the junction unmatched. DNA for the CDR3: TGTGCCAGCAGGGTAGCGGGAGGGGACTACAATGAGCAGTTCTTC. It is translated as CASRVAGGDYNEQFF.

V usage is TRBV28 and J usage is TRBJ2-7; no clear D. The CDR3 runs to 14 residues. The ends were cut back, 5 bases at V and 0 bases at J, with 11 bases in the middle. Germline V gene data show CDR1 as MDHEN and CDR2 as SYDVKM. This CDR3 is CASSPPLASYEQYF. In nucleotides, the CDR3 is TGTGCCAGCAGTCCCCCTTTAGCCTCCTACGAGCAGTACTTC.

The CDR3 DNA is TGCAGCGTTGGGGGAGGGGGACTAGCGGGTTCATACAATGAGCAGTTCTTC. Protein: CSVGGGGLAGSYNEQFF. The chain links TRBV29-1 to TRBJ2-1; TRBD2 matches at 12 bases. V shed 4 bases and J 4 bases; nucleotides not matched to a gene: 11. Germline V CDR1 and CDR2: SQVTM, ANQGSEA. The CDR3 extends over 17 amino acids.

The chain has TRBV2 and TRBJ2-7; 7 nucleotides align to TRBD2. Germline CDR1 is SNHLY and CDR2 is FYNNEI. Germline trimming cut 6 bases from V and 6 bases from J; bases unmatched to any gene: 5. The CDR3 extends over 12 amino acids. For the CDR3, the DNA is TGTGCCAGCAGGGAGCGGGGCGTCGAGCAGTACGTC. Translated: CASRERGVEQYV.

The chain carries TRBV6-1 and TRBJ1-3, with a possible D match to TRBD1 (5 bases). The CDR3 spans 14 residues. V gave up 3 bases and J gave up 0 bases, with 6 bases separating them. Germline V gives CDR1 MNHNS, CDR2 SASEGT. In DNA form, the CDR3 reads TGTGCCAGCAGTGACAGGGACTCTGGAAACACCATATATTTT. This translates into CASSDRDSGNTIYF.

This clone came up once. The genes are TRBV19 and TRBJ2-7; 11 bases are shared with TRBD1. CDR3 size: 14 residues. Germline V gene sequence: CDR1 LNHDA, CDR2 SQIVND (reference sequence). Losses at the gene ends were 4 bases for V and 6 bases for J; bases not matched to a gene: 5. In nucleotides, the CDR3 is TGTGCCAGTAGTAGAGGGACAGGGGGAAGCGAGCAGTACTTC. Its protein product is CASSRGTGGSEQYF.

The chain joins TRBV7-9 to TRBJ2-5; the match to TRBD1 covers 7 bases. The V gene end was trimmed by 7 bases and the J gene end by 5 bases; junction bases not matched to a gene: 13. Germline V gene lookup returns CDR1 SEHNR and CDR2 FQNEAQ (reference sequence). This CDR3 region has 15 residues. The DNA of the CDR3 is TGTGCCAGCACCATCCCGCAGGGGGACGGGGAGACCCAGTACTTC. This translates into CASTIPQGDGETQYF.